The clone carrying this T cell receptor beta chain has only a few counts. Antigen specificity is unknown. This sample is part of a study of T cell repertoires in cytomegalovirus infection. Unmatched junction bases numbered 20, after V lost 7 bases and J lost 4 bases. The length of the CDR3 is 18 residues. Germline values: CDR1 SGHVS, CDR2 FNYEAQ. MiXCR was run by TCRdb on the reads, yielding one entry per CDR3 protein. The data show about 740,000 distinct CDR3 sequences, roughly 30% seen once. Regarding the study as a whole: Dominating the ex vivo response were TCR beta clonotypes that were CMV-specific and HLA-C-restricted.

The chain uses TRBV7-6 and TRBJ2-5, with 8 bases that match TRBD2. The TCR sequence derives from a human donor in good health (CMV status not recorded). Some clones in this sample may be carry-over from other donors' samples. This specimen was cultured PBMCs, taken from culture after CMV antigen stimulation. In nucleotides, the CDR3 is TGTGCCAGCACCCTTTCGGGACATAGCGGGATGGAGGGAGAGACCCAGTACTTC. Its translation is CASTLSGHSGMEGETQYF.